These 10 T cell receptor beta chains share one sample of origin, sequenced in a study of CD8 T cells in acute hepatitis C reinfection. Documented time point: acute HCV infection, within 168 days of estimated infection date. Hepatitis C virus-specific T cells were sequenced directly ex vivo without in vitro expansion. Assay: immunoSEQ multiplex PCR; the TCRdb copy retains only in-frame clones and omits some. This table holds about a thousand clones, around 60% found once. General study findings and limits: All groups preferentially used TRBV04 and TRBV06, which was not due to overrepresentation in the naive pool.

Here the sequenced sample was HCV NS3-1073 tetramer-sorted CD8+ T cells from PBMCs, taken during acute infection. Receptors were obtained from a woman aged 18-35 years who spontaneously cleared hepatitis C infection.

CDR3 DNA sequence: TGTGCCAGCAGTTTATCCTTAGGACAGGGCAACTATGGCTACACCTTC. This translates into CASSLSLGQGNYGYTF. The chain employs TRBV28 and TRBJ1-2; TRBD1 matches at 8 bases. V was pared by 1 base and J by 2 bases, with 6 bases of the junction left unmatched. Germline-derived CDR1 and CDR2 are MDHEN and SYDVKM. The CDR3 is made up of 16 amino acids.

The chain recombines TRBV2 with TRBJ2-1; 16 bases match TRBD2. The CDR3 extends over 20 amino acids. Germline lookup yields CDR1 SNHLY and CDR2 FYNNEI. The V and J ends lost 3 bases and 7 bases, in that order; junction bases with no gene match: 15. CDR3 nucleotide sequence: TGTGCCAGCAGTGAGGTCCCCGGGACTAGCGGGAGGGCCATCGATAATGAGCAGTTCTTC. Translated: CASSEVPGTSGRAIDNEQFF.

The V and J genes are TRBV28 and TRBJ1-5; D is unclear. V lost 6 bases and J 5 bases, leaving 20 bases between the germline ends. The V gene's germline CDR1 is MDHEN and CDR2 SYDVKM. This CDR3 comprises 16 residues. CDR3 protein: CASSSARLAQYQPQHF. The CDR3 DNA follows: TGTGCCAGCAGCTCCGCTCGACTGGCCCAATATCAGCCCCAGCATTTT.

The genes are TRBV7-9 and TRBJ1-1; no reliable D call. V was trimmed by 2 bases and J by 4 bases, leaving 14 bases between them. CDR1 is SEHNR, CDR2 FQNEAQ, per germline (reference sequence). The CDR3 totals 15 residues. The CDR3 here is CASSLFIVESTEAFF. In DNA form, the CDR3 reads TGTGCCAGCAGCTTATTCATTGTGGAGTCCACTGAAGCTTTCTTT.

This clone was observed a few times. The rearrangement links TRBV6-1 to TRBJ2-5; TRBD2 might be the D (6 bases). This CDR3 comprises 17 residues. The germline V and J ends were trimmed by 3 bases and 3 bases, with 20 bases remaining between them. Germline assignment: CDR1 MNHNS and CDR2 SASEGT. CDR3 sequence (DNA): TGTGCCAGCAGTGACACCCTGGGGGAGGCGTTCAAAGAGACCCAGTACTTC. Protein sequence: CASSDTLGEAFKETQYF.

Turning to this clone: One end of the junction is discordant with germline, which a read error may explain. V is TRBV25-1 and J is TRBJ2-6, with D hard to call. The CDR3 totals 18 residues. The germline CDR1 and CDR2 sequences are MGHDK and SYGVNS. The CDR3 sequence: CASSLKGELTKSGQRPDF. CDR3 nucleotide sequence: TGTGCCAGCAGTCTTAAAGGAGAACTGACAAAGTCGGGCCAACGTCCTGACTTC.

This rearrangement joins TRBV27 to TRBJ2-1; weak D call: TRBD1 (5 bases). V was clipped by 5 bases and J by 1 base, with 12 bases between them. CDR1 and CDR2 from the germline V gene are MNHEY and SMNVEV (reference sequence). The CDR3 loop spans 15 amino acids. The CDR3 region has the DNA TGTGCCAGCAGTCGGAAACAGGATTCCTACAATGAGCAGTTCTTC. This sequence encodes CASSRKQDSYNEQFF.

This chain joins TRBV15 and TRBJ2-1; 14 bases are a match to TRBD2. V was pared by 4 bases and J by 1 base, with 12 bases of the junction left unmatched. The CDR3 has 20 residues. Germline V CDR1 and CDR2: LNHNV, YYDKDF (reference sequence). CDR3 DNA: TGTGCCACCAGCACCCCGGGACTAGCGGGAGCCGAGGGGTCCTACAATGAGCAGTTCTTC. This encodes CATSTPGLAGAEGSYNEQFF.

V is TRBV7-2 and J is TRBJ2-1; D gene uncertain. This CDR3 contains 15 residues. The germline CDR1 and CDR2 sequences are SGHTA and FQGNSA. V gave up 2 bases and J gave up 0 bases, with 8 bases separating them. The CDR3 sequence: CASSLIDDSYNEQFF. DNA for the CDR3: TGTGCCAGCAGCTTAATAGATGACTCCTACAATGAGCAGTTCTTC. Using reference TRBV7-2 and TRBJ2-1 for the parts outside the CDR3, the full variable domain is GAGVSQSPSNKVTEKGKDVELRCDPISGHTALYWYRQSLGQGLEFLIYFQGNSAPDKSGLPSDRFSAERTGGSVSTLTIQRTQQEDSAVYLCASSLIDDSYNEQFFGPGTRLTVL.

The genes are TRBV4-2 and TRBJ1-3; D possibly corresponds to TRBD1 (5 bases). CDR1 and CDR2 from the germline V gene are LGHNA and YNFKEQ. The ends were cut back, 0 bases at V and 4 bases at J, with 13 bases in the middle. CDR3 length: 16 residues. CDR3 loop: CASSQERQGWGNTIYF. The CDR3 DNA sequence: TGTGCCAGCAGCCAAGAAAGGCAGGGTTGGGGAAACACCATATATTTT.